These T cell receptor beta chains were read from a single sample in a study of blood T cell repertoires in COVID-19. Sequencing used immunoSEQ multiplex PCR; TCRdb keeps in-frame clones, though not all of them. Of 87,000 or so clones listed, more than 70% are singletons. The source material was peripheral blood. The receptor set was obtained from a woman of 80 years or more in a cohort sampled during active or convalescent COVID-19. CDR3s include the opening cysteine and the closing phenylalanine or tryptophan. The order of the fields is J gene, V gene, clone size, CDR3 protein. Not every row has a clone size; where given, it reads once, few, many or a size class.

j_gene: TRBJ2-1
v_gene: TRBV10-1
abundance: -
CDR3aa: CASSLAGGPYNEQFF

j_gene: TRBJ1-1
v_gene: TRBV11-2
abundance: -
CDR3aa: CASSGGWGTEAFF

j_gene: TRBJ1-2
v_gene: TRBV29-1
abundance: -
CDR3aa: CSATGVANYGYTF

j_gene: TRBJ1-4
v_gene: TRBV2
abundance: -
CDR3aa: CASSGQEYEKLFF

j_gene: TRBJ2-6
v_gene: TRBV15
abundance: -
CDR3aa: CATSRDLGGDPGANVLTF

j_gene: TRBJ1-4
v_gene: TRBV11-2
abundance: -
CDR3aa: CASSAGGAPNEKLFF

j_gene: TRBJ1-5
v_gene: TRBV28
abundance: -
CDR3aa: CASSPRPGQGAGLVDQPQHF

j_gene: TRBJ2-1
v_gene: TRBV4-1
abundance: -
CDR3aa: CASSHRGGGSSYNEQFF

j_gene: TRBJ2-1
v_gene: TRBV19
abundance: -
CDR3aa: CASSKVATYNEQFF

j_gene: TRBJ2-1
v_gene: TRBV5-1
abundance: -
CDR3aa: CASSLGQTLYYNEQFF

j_gene: TRBJ1-3
v_gene: TRBV3-1/TRBV3-2
abundance: -
CDR3aa: CASSRLTGGGGNTIYF

j_gene: TRBJ2-1
v_gene: TRBV11-2
abundance: -
CDR3aa: CASSLGRPPGNEQFF

j_gene: TRBJ2-7
v_gene: TRBV28
abundance: -
CDR3aa: CASQDFYEQYF

j_gene: TRBJ1-3
v_gene: TRBV29-1
abundance: -
CDR3aa: CSVAHGVSGNTIYF

j_gene: TRBJ1-6
v_gene: TRBV10-3
abundance: -
CDR3aa: CAISERRVDNSPLHF

j_gene: TRBJ1-5
v_gene: TRBV2
abundance: -
CDR3aa: CASTRGVTGGTQHF

j_gene: TRBJ1-1
v_gene: TRBV18
abundance: -
CDR3aa: CASSPGDRVRAFF

j_gene: TRBJ1-5
v_gene: TRBV5-6
abundance: -
CDR3aa: CASSLGQGENQPQHF

j_gene: TRBJ2-1
v_gene: TRBV9
abundance: medium-sized
CDR3aa: CASSVEGGYNEQFF

j_gene: TRBJ1-5
v_gene: TRBV7-9
abundance: -
CDR3aa: CASSFGASRSNQPQHF